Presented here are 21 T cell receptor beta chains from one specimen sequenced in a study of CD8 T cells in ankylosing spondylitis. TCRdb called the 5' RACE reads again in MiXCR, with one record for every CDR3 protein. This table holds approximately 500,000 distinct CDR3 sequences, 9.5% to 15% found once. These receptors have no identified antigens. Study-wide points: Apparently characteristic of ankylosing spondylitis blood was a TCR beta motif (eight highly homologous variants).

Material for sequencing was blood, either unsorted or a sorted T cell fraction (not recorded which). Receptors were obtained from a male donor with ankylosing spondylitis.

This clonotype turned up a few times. Here the CDR3 DNA reads TGTGCCAGCAGACTAAATGTGGGACAGAGAAAGGATGGCTACACCTTC. Encoded protein: CASRLNVGQRKDGYTF. The chain is built from TRBV6-1 and TRBJ1-2, with 7 bases that match TRBD1. The ends lost 6 bases at V and 6 bases at J; junction bases unmatched: 16. CDR1 and CDR2 from the germline V gene are MNHNS and SASEGT. The CDR3 extends over 16 amino acids.

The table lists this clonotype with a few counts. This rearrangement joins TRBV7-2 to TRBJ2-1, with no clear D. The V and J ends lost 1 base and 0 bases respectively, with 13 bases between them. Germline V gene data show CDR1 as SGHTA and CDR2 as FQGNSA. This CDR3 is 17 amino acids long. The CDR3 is CASSLGWARSSYNEQFF. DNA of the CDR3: TGTGCCAGCAGCTTAGGGTGGGCCCGGAGCTCCTACAATGAGCAGTTCTTC. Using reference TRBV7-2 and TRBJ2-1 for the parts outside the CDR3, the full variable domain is GAGVSQSPSNKVTEKGKDVELRCDPISGHTALYWYRQSLGQGLEFLIYFQGNSAPDKSGLPSDRFSAERTGGSVSTLTIQRTQQEDSAVYLCASSLGWARSSYNEQFFGPGTRLTVL.

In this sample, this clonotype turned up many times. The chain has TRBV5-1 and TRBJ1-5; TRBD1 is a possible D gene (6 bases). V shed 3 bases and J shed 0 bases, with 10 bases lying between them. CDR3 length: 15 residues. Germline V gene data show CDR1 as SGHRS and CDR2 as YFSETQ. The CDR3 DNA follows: TGCGCCAGCAGCTCGGGGGCTGATAGCAATCAGCCCCAGCATTTT. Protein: CASSSGADSNQPQHF.

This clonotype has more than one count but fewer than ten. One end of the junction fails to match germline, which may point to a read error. The chain's CDR3 is CASSAGTIVF. CDR3 coding DNA: TGTGCCAGCAGCGCCGGGACTATTGTCTTC. The chain employs TRBV6-1 and TRBJ2-1; 7 positions match TRBD2. CDR1 MNHNS and CDR2 SASEGT come from the germline V gene. CDR3 length: 10 residues.

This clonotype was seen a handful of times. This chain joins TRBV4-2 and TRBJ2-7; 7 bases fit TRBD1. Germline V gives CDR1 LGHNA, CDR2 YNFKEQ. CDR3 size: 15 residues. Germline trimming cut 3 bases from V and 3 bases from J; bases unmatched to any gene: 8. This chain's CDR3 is CASSQEQGKFYEQYF. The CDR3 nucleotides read TGTGCCAGCAGCCAGGAACAGGGGAAATTCTACGAGCAGTACTTC.

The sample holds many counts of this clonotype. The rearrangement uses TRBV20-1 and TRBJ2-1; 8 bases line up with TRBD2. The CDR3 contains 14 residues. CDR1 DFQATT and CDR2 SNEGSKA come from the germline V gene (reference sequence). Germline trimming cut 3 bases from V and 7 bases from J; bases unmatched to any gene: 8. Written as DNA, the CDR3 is TGCAGTGCTAGTTTTAGCGGGAAGGGGAATGAGCAGTTCTTC. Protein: CSASFSGKGNEQFF.

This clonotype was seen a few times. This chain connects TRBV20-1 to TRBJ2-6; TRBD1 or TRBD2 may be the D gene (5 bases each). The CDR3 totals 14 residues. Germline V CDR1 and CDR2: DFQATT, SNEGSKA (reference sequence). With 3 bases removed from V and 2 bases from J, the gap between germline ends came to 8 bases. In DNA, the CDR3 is TGCAGTGCTAGCTGGGGGACTGGGGCCAACGTCCTGACTTTC. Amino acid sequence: CSASWGTGANVLTF.

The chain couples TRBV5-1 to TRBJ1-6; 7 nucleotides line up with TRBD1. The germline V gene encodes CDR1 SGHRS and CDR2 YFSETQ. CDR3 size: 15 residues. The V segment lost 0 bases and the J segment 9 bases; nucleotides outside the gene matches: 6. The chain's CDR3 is CASSLEGAFGSPLHF. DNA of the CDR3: TGCGCCAGCAGCTTGGAGGGGGCCTTCGGTTCACCCCTCCACTTT. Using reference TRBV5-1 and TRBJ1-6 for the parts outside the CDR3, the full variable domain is KAGVTQTPRYLIKTRGQQVTLSCSPISGHRSVSWYQQTPGQGLQFLFEYFSETQRNKGNFPGRFSGRQFSNSRSEMNVSTLELGDSALYLCASSLEGAFGSPLHFGNGTRLTVT.

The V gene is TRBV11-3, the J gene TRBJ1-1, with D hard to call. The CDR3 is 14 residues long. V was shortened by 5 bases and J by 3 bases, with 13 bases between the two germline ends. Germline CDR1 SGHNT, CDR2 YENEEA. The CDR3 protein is CASSRRGWDTEAFF. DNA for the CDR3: TGTGCCAGCAGCCGACGCGGCTGGGACACTGAAGCTTTCTTT.

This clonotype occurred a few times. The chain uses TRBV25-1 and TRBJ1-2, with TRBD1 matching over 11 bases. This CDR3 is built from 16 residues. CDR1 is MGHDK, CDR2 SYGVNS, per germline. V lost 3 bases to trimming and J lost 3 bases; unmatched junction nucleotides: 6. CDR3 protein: CASSETGQGAHYGYTF. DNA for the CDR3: TGTGCCAGCAGTGAGACTGGACAGGGGGCTCACTATGGCTACACCTTC.

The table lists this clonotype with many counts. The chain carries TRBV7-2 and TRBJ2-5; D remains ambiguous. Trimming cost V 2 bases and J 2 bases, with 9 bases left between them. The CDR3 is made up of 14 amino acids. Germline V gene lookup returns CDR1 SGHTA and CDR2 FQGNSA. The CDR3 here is CASSLQYRQETQYF. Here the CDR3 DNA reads TGTGCCAGCAGCTTACAGTACAGACAAGAGACCCAGTACTTC.

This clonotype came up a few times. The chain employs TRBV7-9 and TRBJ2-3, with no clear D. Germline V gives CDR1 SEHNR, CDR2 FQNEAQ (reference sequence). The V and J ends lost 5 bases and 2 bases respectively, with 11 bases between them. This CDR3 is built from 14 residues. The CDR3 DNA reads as TGTGCCAGCAGCCCTCGTCTCCTCACAGATACGCAGTATTTT. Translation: CASSPRLLTDTQYF.

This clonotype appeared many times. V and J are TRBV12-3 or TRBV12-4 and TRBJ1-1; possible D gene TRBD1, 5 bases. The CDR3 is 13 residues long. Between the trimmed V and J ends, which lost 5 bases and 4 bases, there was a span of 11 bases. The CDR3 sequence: CASSPTGPTEAFF. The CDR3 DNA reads TGTGCCAGCAGTCCAACAGGTCCCACTGAAGCTTTCTTT.

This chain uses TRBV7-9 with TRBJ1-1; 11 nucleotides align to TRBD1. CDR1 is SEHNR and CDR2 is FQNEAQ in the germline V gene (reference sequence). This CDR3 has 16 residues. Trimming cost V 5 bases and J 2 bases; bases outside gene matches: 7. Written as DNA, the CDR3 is TGTGCCAGCAGCCCCGGTGGGACAGGGGGAAACACTGAAGCTTTCTTT. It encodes CASSPGGTGGNTEAFF. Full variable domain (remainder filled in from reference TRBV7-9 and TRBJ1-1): DTGVSQNPRHKITKRGQNVTFRCDPISEHNRLYWYRQTLGQGPEFLTYFQNEAQLEKSRLLSDRFSAERPKGSFSTLEIQRTEQGDSAMYLCASSPGGTGGNTEAFFGQGTRLTVV.

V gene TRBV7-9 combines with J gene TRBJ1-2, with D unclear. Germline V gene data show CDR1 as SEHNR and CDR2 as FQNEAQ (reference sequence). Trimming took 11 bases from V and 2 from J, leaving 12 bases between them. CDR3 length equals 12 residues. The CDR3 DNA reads TGTGCCGCCTCGGACTTAAACTATGGCTACACCTTC. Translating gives CAASDLNYGYTF.

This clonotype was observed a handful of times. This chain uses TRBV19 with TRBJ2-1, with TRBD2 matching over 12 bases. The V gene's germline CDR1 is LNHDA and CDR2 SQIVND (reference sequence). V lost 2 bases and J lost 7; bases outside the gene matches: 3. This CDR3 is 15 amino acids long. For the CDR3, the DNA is TGTGCCAGTAGTATATCTCTAGCGGGAGGGAATGAGCAGTTCTTC. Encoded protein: CASSISLAGGNEQFF.

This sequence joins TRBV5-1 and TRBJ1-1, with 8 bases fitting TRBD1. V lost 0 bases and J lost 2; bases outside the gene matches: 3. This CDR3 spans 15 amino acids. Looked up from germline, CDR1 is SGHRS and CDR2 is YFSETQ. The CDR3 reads CASSLDGQGNTEAFF. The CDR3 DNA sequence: TGCGCCAGCAGCTTGGATGGACAGGGCAACACTGAAGCTTTCTTT.

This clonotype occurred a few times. Here the CDR3 reads CASSLRSGDYNEQFF. The CDR3, as DNA: TGTGCCAGCAGCTTACGGTCGGGGGACTACAATGAGCAGTTCTTC. This rearrangement joins TRBV7-2 to TRBJ2-1, with D possibly TRBD2 on 6 matching bases. V was pared by 2 bases and J by 3 bases, with 11 bases between. Germline V gives CDR1 SGHTA, CDR2 FQGNSA. The CDR3 runs to 15 residues.

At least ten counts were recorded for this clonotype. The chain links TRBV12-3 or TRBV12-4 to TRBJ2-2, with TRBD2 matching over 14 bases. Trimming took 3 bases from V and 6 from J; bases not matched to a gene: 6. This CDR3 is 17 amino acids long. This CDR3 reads CASSFLGLAGVSGELFF. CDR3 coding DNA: TGTGCCAGCAGTTTCCTGGGACTAGCGGGAGTATCCGGGGAGCTGTTTTTT.

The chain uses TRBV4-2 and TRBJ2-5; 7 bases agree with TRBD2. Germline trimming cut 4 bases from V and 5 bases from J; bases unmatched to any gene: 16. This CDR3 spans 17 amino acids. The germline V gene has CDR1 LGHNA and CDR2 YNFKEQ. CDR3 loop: CASSPGAGEASSETQYF. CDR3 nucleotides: TGTGCCAGCAGCCCGGGCGCGGGGGAGGCATCGAGTGAGACCCAGTACTTC.

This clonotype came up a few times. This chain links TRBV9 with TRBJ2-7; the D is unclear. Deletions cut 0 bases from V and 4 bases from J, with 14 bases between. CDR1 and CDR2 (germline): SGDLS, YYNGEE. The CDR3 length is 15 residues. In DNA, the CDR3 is TGTGCCAGCAGCGTAGGTGCGGCCGGTCGATACGAGCAGTACTTC. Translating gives CASSVGAAGRYEQYF.